The 7 T cell receptor beta chains presented below share a single source sample, sequenced in a study of cytomegalovirus exposure and HLA in healthy donors. Primers for the PCR totalled 60 Vbeta and 13 Jbeta. Using immunoSEQ multiplex PCR, the repertoire was profiled, and TCRdb retains in-frame clones only, with some absent. The data hold under 150,000 clones, with roughly 79% observed a single time. The sequenced material came from PBMCs. The source is a boy between 2 and 10 years old in good health and CMV-seronegative.

The CDR3 loop reads CASIGTGSYNEQFF. CDR3 nucleotide sequence: TGTGCCAGTATAGGGACAGGGTCCTACAATGAGCAGTTCTTC. This chain uses TRBV19 with TRBJ2-1; 9 nucleotides agree with TRBD1. Germline V CDR1 and CDR2: LNHDA, SQIVND (reference sequence). The trim removed 7 bases at V and 1 base at J, leaving 2 bases unmatched. CDR3 length: 14 residues.

The chain is built from TRBV5-6 and TRBJ2-5; TRBD2 matches 8 bases. Germline-derived CDR1 and CDR2 are SGHDT and YYEEEE. The CDR3 sequence is 18 residues long. The J segment lost 1 base and the V segment lost 1 base, leaving 12 bases of the junction unmatched. This CDR3 reads CASSLSRRGASLQETQYF. For the CDR3, the DNA is TGTGCCAGCAGCTTGTCGCGGCGGGGGGCCTCGCTCCAAGAGACCCAGTACTTC. The variable domain in full, completed from reference TRBV5-6 and TRBJ2-5, reads DAGVTQSPTHLIKTRGQQVTLRCSPKSGHDTVSWYQQALGQGPQFIFQYYEEEERQRGNFPDRFSGHQFPNYSSELNVNALLLGDSALYLCASSLSRRGASLQETQYFGPGTRLLVL.

The CDR3 sequence: CASSIRQGGTEAFF. As DNA, the CDR3 is TGTGCCAGTAGTATTCGGCAGGGAGGCACTGAAGCTTTCTTT. V and J are TRBV19 and TRBJ1-1, with D maybe TRBD1 (5 bases). V was clipped by 3 bases and J by 4 bases, with 12 bases between them. The CDR3 has 14 amino acids. Germline V gene sequence: CDR1 LNHDA, CDR2 SQIVND (reference sequence).

The chain recombines TRBV7-6 with TRBJ1-6; TRBD1 might be the D (6 bases). There are 15 residues in the CDR3. The germline CDR1 and CDR2 sequences are SGHVS and FNYEAQ. V was trimmed by 1 base and J by 7 bases, leaving 11 bases between them. The CDR3 nucleotides are TGTGCCAGCAGCTTAGAACAGGGCCAAAATTCACCCCTCCACTTT. Its protein is CASSLEQGQNSPLHF.

V is TRBV30 and J is TRBJ2-5, with 7 bases lining up with TRBD2. Per germline, CDR1 GTSNPN and CDR2 SVGIG (reference sequence). The CDR3 spans 12 residues. The V and J ends lost 8 bases and 2 bases, in that order; junction bases with no gene match: 5. Here the CDR3 reads CAQRDQQETQYF. CDR3 in DNA: TGTGCCCAGCGGGATCAACAAGAGACCCAGTACTTC.

The V and J genes are TRBV5-1 and TRBJ2-7; 9 nucleotides align to TRBD1. The germline CDR1 and CDR2 sequences are SGHRS and YFSETQ. With V trimmed by 0 bases and J by 4 bases, 5 bases remained unmatched. This CDR3 region has 15 residues. CDR3 protein: CASSLAVDRGYEQYF. CDR3 nucleotide sequence: TGCGCCAGCAGCTTGGCCGTAGACAGGGGGTACGAGCAGTACTTC.

J is TRBJ2-2 and V is TRBV30; the D gene is possibly TRBD2 (5 bases). Between the trimmed V and J ends, which lost 5 bases and 4 bases, there was a span of 14 bases. Germline lookup yields CDR1 GTSNPN and CDR2 SVGIG (reference sequence). The CDR3 extends over 14 amino acids. CDR3 sequence (DNA): TGTGCCTGGCGGAGGACGGTAGTCACCGGGGAGCTGTTTTTT. It translates to CAWRRTVVTGELFF. Complete variable domain (other parts from reference TRBV30 and TRBJ2-2): SQTIHQWPATLVQPVGSPLSLECTVEGTSNPNLYWYRQAAGRGLQLLFYSVGIGQISSEVPQNLSASRPQDRQFILSSKKLLLSDSGFYLCAWRRTVVTGELFFGEGSRLTVL.